Shown below are 16 T cell receptor beta chains from a single sample sequenced in a study of blood T cells in healthy people across ages. Then a second PCR, running roughly 7 to 11 cycles, was carried out with a sample-barcoded 5' primer and a J-beta primer mix. A single record per CDR3 protein comes from TCRdb applying MiXCR to the 5' RACE reads. Of about 840,000 distinct CDR3 sequences listed, 25% to 30% are singletons. This sample also belongs to another study, concerning T cells of mothers and their children.

The sequencing sample was made of blood. Receptor source: a woman between 40 and 55 years old in good health.

Here the CDR3 reads CASGPKQPQHF. The CDR3 DNA reads TGTGCCAGTGGACCGAAACAGCCCCAGCATTTT. J is TRBJ1-5 and V is TRBV2; D not certain. The V gene lost 9 bases and the J gene lost 7 bases, with 10 bases spanning the gap. Germline values: CDR1 SNHLY, CDR2 FYNNEI. This CDR3 spans 11 amino acids.

In its sample, this clonotype was seen many times. The rearrangement joins TRBV11-1 to TRBJ2-5; TRBD2 is a possible D gene (6 bases). V lost 3 bases and J 2 bases, leaving 13 bases between the germline ends. Germline lookup yields CDR1 SGHAT and CDR2 FQDESV (reference sequence). The CDR3 consists of 15 residues. The CDR3 sequence is CASSFSGGTQETQYF. DNA of the CDR3: TGTGCCAGCAGCTTCTCGGGCGGGACTCAAGAGACCCAGTACTTC.

The rearrangement joins TRBV5-5 to TRBJ1-2; 7 bases are shared with TRBD1. This CDR3 region has 14 residues. J lost 6 bases, V lost 2 bases, and 7 bases had no gene match. Germline assignment: CDR1 SGHKS and CDR2 YYEKEE (reference sequence). CDR3 coding DNA: TGTGCCAGCAGCTTATCAGGGGGGAGTAATGGCTACACCTTC. Translating gives CASSLSGGSNGYTF.

This clonotype occurred many times. This chain connects TRBV12-3 or TRBV12-4 to TRBJ2-3; TRBD2 matches at 8 bases. V lost 3 bases and J lost 1; bases outside the gene matches: 3. CDR3 length: 15 residues. CDR3: CASSFVLAGTDTQYF. For the CDR3, the DNA is TGTGCCAGCAGTTTCGTACTAGCGGGCACAGATACGCAGTATTTT.

Points on this clonotype: This may arise from a read error, as a much more abundant clone is one base away. The V gene is TRBV12-3 or TRBV12-4, the J gene TRBJ1-1; 7 bases are shared with TRBD1. The CDR3 extends over 14 amino acids. The CDR3 coding sequence is TGTGCCGGCAGCAGACAGGGTGTTAGGACTGAAGCTTTCTTT. It is translated as CAGSRQGVRTEAFF.

The rearrangement links TRBV15 to TRBJ2-4; 8 bases line up with TRBD1. After removal of 5 bases from V and 1 base from J, the junction contained 7 bases not matched to a gene. The CDR3 length is 16 residues. Per germline, CDR1 LNHNV and CDR2 YYDKDF (reference sequence). The CDR3 sequence: CATSEGDRRAKNIQYF. The CDR3 DNA reads TGTGCCACCAGCGAGGGGGACAGGAGGGCCAAAAACATTCAGTACTTC.

V is TRBV5-4 and J is TRBJ2-6; 7 nucleotides match TRBD1. Germline CDR1 SGHNT, CDR2 YYREEE (reference sequence). This CDR3 has 12 amino acids. The V gene end was trimmed by 0 bases and the J gene end by 12 bases; junction bases not matched to a gene: 0. The CDR3 DNA follows: TGTGCCAGCAGCTTGGGACAGGGCGTCCTGACTTTC. Translating it yields CASSLGQGVLTF.

This clonotype appeared a few times. The J gene is TRBJ1-6, the V gene TRBV6-2 or TRBV6-3; D is unresolved. Trimming pared 6 bases from V and 7 bases from J, leaving 10 bases between. CDR3 length equals 13 residues. Germline CDR1 MNHEY, CDR2 SVGEGT. This CDR3 reads CASSITENSPLHF. The CDR3 DNA follows: TGTGCCAGCAGCATTACTGAAAATTCACCCCTCCACTTT.

This clonotype was detected ten times or more. The chain combines TRBV9 with TRBJ2-5; 12 bases fit TRBD2. V trimming: 0 bases; J trimming: 2 bases; junction bases outside the gene matches: 2. There are 16 residues in the CDR3. CDR1 is SGDLS and CDR2 is YYNGEE in the germline V gene. The CDR3: CASSVGTSGVQETQYF. DNA of the CDR3: TGTGCCAGCAGCGTAGGGACTAGCGGGGTACAAGAGACCCAGTACTTC.

This clonotype has more than one count but fewer than ten. J is TRBJ1-2 and V is TRBV7-9, with 8 bases aligning to TRBD1. Germline CDR1 is SEHNR and CDR2 is FQNEAQ (reference sequence). After removal of 6 bases from V and 4 bases from J, the junction contained 10 bases not matched to a gene. This CDR3 region has 15 residues. This CDR3 reads CASSPWDRFCYGYTF. The CDR3 DNA reads as TGTGCCAGCAGTCCCTGGGACAGGTTCTGCTATGGCTACACCTTC. The full variable domain, completed using reference TRBV7-9 and TRBJ1-2, is DTGVSQNPRHKITKRGQNVTFRCDPISEHNRLYWYRQTLGQGPEFLTYFQNEAQLEKSRLLSDRFSAERPKGSFSTLEIQRTEQGDSAMYLCASSPWDRFCYGYTFGSGTRLTVV.

This clonotype occurred a few times. The gene calls are TRBV18 and TRBJ1-2; D is unclear. The CDR3 has 14 residues. CDR1 KGHSH and CDR2 LQKENI come from the germline V gene. Trimming shortened V by 4 bases and J by 0 bases, and 9 bases separated the two germline ends. CDR3 amino acids: CASSHFSPNYGYTF. As DNA, the CDR3 is TGTGCCAGCTCACATTTTAGCCCTAACTATGGCTACACCTTC.

This clonotype was observed many times. The chain links TRBV20-1 to TRBJ1-2, with TRBD1 as a possible D gene (5 bases). Germline loops: CDR1 DFQATT, CDR2 SNEGSKA (reference sequence). This CDR3 region has 12 residues. Trimming took off 5 bases at V and 8 bases at J, with 15 bases between the two ends. The CDR3 sequence is CSALQGSNGYTF. The CDR3 DNA reads TGCAGTGCTCTTCAGGGTTCAAACGGCTACACCTTC.

This chain uses TRBV15 with TRBJ1-6, with unresolved D. V was clipped by 0 bases and J by 7 bases, with 16 bases between them. The germline V gene encodes CDR1 LNHNV and CDR2 YYDKDF (reference sequence). This CDR3 has 17 amino acids. For the CDR3, the DNA is TGTGCCACCAGCAGAGAGAGGAGCCGCACACGGAATTCACCCCTCCACTTT. It specifies CATSRERSRTRNSPLHF.

The chain combines TRBV20-1 with TRBJ2-7; D might be TRBD2 (5 bases). V lost 6 bases and J 4 bases, leaving 16 bases between the germline ends. CDR3 length: 13 residues. Looked up from germline, CDR1 is DFQATT and CDR2 is SNEGSKA (reference sequence). The CDR3 protein is CSARGEGIYEQYF. In DNA form, the CDR3 reads TGCAGTGCCCGAGGAGAGGGAATTTACGAGCAGTACTTC.

The chain is built from TRBV5-1 and TRBJ2-7, with 8 bases matching TRBD1. Per germline, CDR1 SGHRS and CDR2 YFSETQ. This CDR3 has 15 residues. V lost 5 bases, J lost 0 bases, and 7 bases stayed unmatched. For the CDR3, the DNA is TGCGCCAGCAGAATGGGACAGGATAGCTCCTACGAGCAGTACTTC. This codes for CASRMGQDSSYEQYF.

This clonotype has more than one count but fewer than ten. This chain connects TRBV3-1 to TRBJ1-2, with D unclear. V was pared by 4 bases and J by 4 bases, with 10 bases between. Germline V gene sequence: CDR1 LGHDT, CDR2 YNNKEL (reference sequence). The CDR3 covers 13 residues. The CDR3 DNA sequence: TGTGCCAGCAGCCGGACTGCTAGCTATGGCTACACCTTC. It is translated as CASSRTASYGYTF.